These 23 T cell receptor beta chains share one sample of origin, sequenced in a study of Tregs in tolerant kidney transplant recipients. Sequencing was performed with immunoSEQ multiplex PCR; in TCRdb, only in-frame clones are kept and a portion is missing. The sample holds about 83,000 clones, about 98% seen once. The sample was CD4+ T cells from blood, taken before the transplant. Receptors originate from a human donor who received a combined kidney and bone marrow transplant.

The V gene is TRBV7-2, the J gene TRBJ2-2; 7 bases align to TRBD1. V shed 4 bases, J shed 3 bases, and the junction held 5 bases outside the gene matches. Germline values: CDR1 SGHTA, CDR2 FQGNSA. The CDR3 is made up of 15 amino acids. In DNA, the CDR3 is TGTGCCAGCAGCTGGAGAGGGACAGACACCGGGGAGCTGTTTTTT. Translation: CASSWRGTDTGELFF.

The gene calls are TRBV7-2 and TRBJ1-2, with 9 bases fitting TRBD1. Germline CDR1 and CDR2: SGHTA and FQGNSA. The V segment lost 3 bases and the J segment 7 bases; nucleotides outside the gene matches: 9. The CDR3 has 15 amino acids. The CDR3 bases are TGTGCCAGCAGCTTCCGACAGGGGGATGAGAGTGGCTACACCTTC. Translated, it gives CASSFRQGDESGYTF.

This chain connects TRBV11-2 to TRBJ2-2; 8 nucleotides agree with TRBD2. Per germline, CDR1 SGHAT and CDR2 FQNNGV. The trim removed 5 bases at V and 6 bases at J, leaving 5 bases unmatched. The CDR3 is 14 amino acids. CDR3 sequence reads: CASSPGGDAGELFF. The CDR3 region has the DNA TGTGCCAGCAGCCCGGGGGGGGACGCCGGGGAGCTGTTTTTT.

The rearrangement links TRBV11-3 to TRBJ2-7, with TRBD2 identical over 7 bases. J was trimmed by 5 bases and V by 2 bases; bases with no gene match: 9. CDR3 length: 15 residues. The germline gives CDR1 SGHNT, CDR2 YENEEA. CDR3 protein: CASSLSLALRHEQYF. DNA of the CDR3: TGTGCCAGCAGCTTATCACTAGCGTTGCGGCACGAGCAGTACTTC.

This clone was observed a single time. The V and J genes are TRBV30 and TRBJ2-7; D might be TRBD2 (5 bases). CDR1 is GTSNPN, CDR2 SVGIG, per germline (reference sequence). This CDR3 is 14 amino acids long. The ends were cut back, 0 bases at V and 0 bases at J, with 9 bases in the middle. CDR3 residues: CAWSVGGLSYEQYF. The CDR3 coding sequence is TGTGCCTGGAGTGTGGGCGGGCTCTCCTACGAGCAGTACTTC.

The rearrangement uses TRBV5-1 and TRBJ2-4; weak D call: TRBD2 (6 bases). Deletions cut 3 bases from V and 0 bases from J, with 7 bases between. Germline values: CDR1 SGHRS, CDR2 YFSETQ. This CDR3 comprises 14 residues. CDR3 amino acids: CASSSGLAKNIQYF. In DNA, the CDR3 is TGCGCCAGCAGCTCGGGACTAGCCAAAAACATTCAGTACTTC.

This chain links TRBV6-5 with TRBJ2-3, with TRBD1 identical over 7 bases. The ends lost 10 bases at V and 0 bases at J; junction bases unmatched: 7. The CDR3 is 14 residues long. From germline, CDR1 is MNHEY and CDR2 SVGAGI. This CDR3 is CATKQGLSTDTQYF. The CDR3 nucleotides read TGTGCCACGAAACAGGGGCTCAGCACAGATACGCAGTATTTT.

The gene calls are TRBV5-1 and TRBJ1-5; D is undetermined. The CDR3 is made up of 15 amino acids. Trimming removed 5 bases at V and 2 bases at J, with 14 bases between. Per germline, CDR1 SGHRS and CDR2 YFSETQ. The CDR3 DNA reads as TGCGCCAGCAGTTACCGACCCGGGGGCAATCAGCCCCAGCATTTT. Amino acids: CASSYRPGGNQPQHF.

The J gene is TRBJ2-3, the V gene TRBV18; 12 bases align to TRBD2. Germline V gives CDR1 KGHSH, CDR2 LQKENI. The CDR3 runs 17 residues. Trimming at V came to 5 bases and at J to 2 bases, leaving 8 bases not matched to a gene. The CDR3 DNA is TGTGCCAGCTCATACCGCGGACTAGCGGGACTCACAGATACGCAGTATTTT. This sequence encodes CASSYRGLAGLTDTQYF.

The chain carries TRBV19 and TRBJ1-5; TRBD1 matches at 8 bases. V dropped 0 bases and J dropped 6; count of bases not matched to a gene: 4. The CDR3 spans 15 residues. CDR1 and CDR2 from the germline V gene are LNHDA and SQIVND (reference sequence). The CDR3 here is CASSIEGQGSQPQHF. The CDR3 DNA reads as TGTGCCAGTAGTATAGAAGGACAGGGTAGTCAGCCCCAGCATTTT.

The genes are TRBV21-1 and TRBJ1-5. TRBV21-1 is deemed a pseudogene. This CDR3 comprises 15 residues. CDR3 region: CASSKSRGGDQPQHF. CDR3 nucleotide sequence: TGTGCCAGCAGCAAATCGCGAGGAGGGGATCAGCCCCAGCATTTT.

This rearrangement joins TRBV7-8 to TRBJ1-3; 7 bases fit TRBD1. The germline V gene encodes CDR1 SGHVS and CDR2 FQNEAQ. V lost 5 bases and J lost 2; bases outside the gene matches: 6. This CDR3 is 15 amino acids long. CDR3 sequence reads: CASSLDRAAGNTIYF. The CDR3 coding sequence is TGTGCCAGCAGCCTAGACAGGGCGGCTGGAAACACCATATATTTT.

The chain is built from TRBV18 and TRBJ1-5, with 8 bases matching TRBD1. This CDR3 has 15 residues. Germline CDR1 is KGHSH and CDR2 is LQKENI. Germline trimming cut 5 bases from V and 4 bases from J; bases unmatched to any gene: 7. The chain's CDR3 is CASSGQGGLNQPQHF. CDR3 sequence (DNA): TGTGCCAGCTCAGGACAGGGAGGGTTGAATCAGCCCCAGCATTTT.

This clone occurred once. The chain has TRBV2 and TRBJ2-3; 11 positions agree with TRBD2. Germline V CDR1 and CDR2: SNHLY, FYNNEI. Trimming took 10 bases from V and 4 from J; bases not matched to a gene: 7. CDR3 length equals 14 residues. CDR3 nucleotides: TGTGCCACCCGTAGCGGGAGGGCATCAGATACGCAGTATTTT. This translates into CATRSGRASDTQYF.

The chain recombines TRBV6-1 with TRBJ2-3; tentatively, D is TRBD2 (6 bases). The germline CDR1 and CDR2 sequences are MNHNS and SASEGT. This CDR3 is 14 amino acids long. V shed 6 bases and J shed 2 bases, with 12 bases lying between them. For the CDR3, the DNA is TGTGCCAGCAGACACGGGAGAACCACAGATACGCAGTATTTT. Its translation is CASRHGRTTDTQYF.

This chain links TRBV7-6 with TRBJ1-3; 8 nucleotides line up with TRBD1. CDR1 SGHVS and CDR2 FNYEAQ come from the germline V gene. J was trimmed by 2 bases and V by 3 bases; bases with no gene match: 3. The CDR3 is made up of 15 amino acids. The CDR3 loop is CASSLDRAAGNTIYF. The CDR3 DNA reads as TGTGCCAGCAGCTTGGACAGGGCAGCTGGAAACACCATATATTTT.

V and J are TRBV5-6 and TRBJ1-4; 10 nucleotides line up with TRBD1. The CDR3 is 17 residues long. Germline CDR1 reads SGHDT; CDR2 reads YYEEEE. The J segment lost 4 bases and the V segment lost 4 bases, leaving 10 bases of the junction unmatched. The CDR3 DNA sequence: TGTGCCAGCAGCCGGAATCGACAGGGGGCAGATAATGAAAAACTGTTTTTT. Translating gives CASSRNRQGADNEKLFF.

CDR3 sequence reads: CASSPTATGKYQPQHF. Written as DNA, the CDR3 is TGTGCCAGCAGTCCTACGGCGACAGGGAAGTATCAGCCCCAGCATTTT. The chain recombines TRBV27 with TRBJ1-5; TRBD1 agrees at 7 bases. Germline CDR1 reads MNHEY; CDR2 reads SMNVEV (reference sequence). The CDR3 has 16 residues. Trimming cost V 5 bases and J 5 bases; bases outside gene matches: 12.

V is TRBV9 and J is TRBJ2-3; 7 nucleotides match TRBD2. This CDR3 has 16 residues. CDR1 SGDLS and CDR2 YYNGEE come from the germline V gene. V lost 3 bases to trimming and J lost 7 bases; unmatched junction nucleotides: 14. The DNA of the CDR3 is TGTGCCAGCAGCGGATGGATTAGGGGAGGGGAGAATACGCAGTATTTT. Protein sequence: CASSGWIRGGENTQYF.

This clone was counted once. This chain connects TRBV5-1 to TRBJ2-3, with 7 bases fitting TRBD2. V gave up 5 bases and J gave up 1 base; unmatched junction bases: 4. CDR3 length: 14 residues. The germline V gene encodes CDR1 SGHRS and CDR2 YFSETQ. The CDR3 protein is CASRSGKRTDTQYF. CDR3 DNA: TGCGCCAGCAGAAGCGGGAAGCGCACAGATACGCAGTATTTT. The variable domain in full, with the rest retrieved from reference TRBV5-1 and TRBJ2-3, is KAGVTQTPRYLIKTRGQQVTLSCSPISGHRSVSWYQQTPGQGLQFLFEYFSETQRNKGNFPGRFSGRQFSNSRSEMNVSTLELGDSALYLCASRSGKRTDTQYFGPGTRLTVL.

This clone was observed once. Other nucleotide sequences from this sample produce the same CDR3. The chain is built from TRBV4-3 and TRBJ1-5; a possible D gene is TRBD1 (5 bases). Looked up from germline, CDR1 is LGHNA and CDR2 is YSLEER. This CDR3 is 17 amino acids long. V was cut by 1 base and J by 4 bases, with 17 bases left in between. DNA for the CDR3: TGCGCCAGCAGCCAAGGCGTAGGTAGGGGTAGTAATCAGCCCCAGCATTTT. It encodes CASSQGVGRGSNQPQHF.

The rearrangement uses TRBV19 and TRBJ2-5; D is unresolved. Germline V lookup: CDR1 LNHDA, CDR2 SQIVND (reference sequence). This CDR3 comprises 13 residues. The V and J ends lost 6 bases and 4 bases respectively, with 12 bases between them. CDR3 sequence reads: CASSPHGVETQYF. The CDR3 DNA sequence: TGTGCCAGTAGCCCTCATGGAGTAGAGACCCAGTACTTC.

The J gene is TRBJ1-1, the V gene TRBV30, with 7 bases lining up with TRBD1. The CDR3 is made up of 14 amino acids. V was pared by 2 bases and J by 1 base, with 4 bases of the junction left unmatched. Germline-derived CDR1 and CDR2 are GTSNPN and SVGIG (reference sequence). CDR3 loop: CAWSTGVTNTEAFF. The DNA for the CDR3 is TGTGCCTGGAGTACAGGGGTTACGAACACTGAAGCTTTCTTT.